The clone carrying this T cell receptor beta chain showed up many times. What it recognizes is unknown. The data are from a study of glioma-infiltrating T cells. The study's findings and limits: Tissue and blood shared very few CDR3 sequences. Above-expected tissue-blood divergence occurred in all gliomas, most in low-grade ones.

The iRepertoire nested amplicon-rescue multiplex PCR amplified TCR alpha and beta CDR3s from RNA. MiXCR, applied by TCRdb to the multiplex PCR reads, yields one record per CDR3 protein. The sample has about 190,000 distinct CDR3 sequences, 32% seen once; the top ten hold 20% to 25%. Germline V gives CDR1 MNHNS, CDR2 SASEGT. CDR3 size: 16 residues. J lost 7 bases, V lost 6 bases, and 15 bases had no gene match. The sample taken for sequencing was glioma tissue, nonneoplastic brain tissue, or PBMCs (not recorded which). This clonotype was sampled from a human donor with low-grade glioma or glioblastoma, undergoing nonglioma brain surgery, or in good health (not recorded which). The V gene is TRBV6-1, the J gene TRBJ2-1; TRBD2 agrees at 7 bases. The CDR3 spells CASSIKPGLMSNEQFF. CDR3 DNA: TGTGCCAGCAGCATAAAGCCGGGACTAATGTCGAATGAGCAGTTCTTC.